Below, 8 T cell receptor beta chains from the same sample are listed, as sequenced in a study of glioma-infiltrating T cells after dendritic cell vaccination. The table came from immunoSEQ multiplex PCR; TCRdb's copy has only in-frame clones and leaves some out. The sample has 95,000 to 110,000 clones, more than 80% seen once. This specimen consisted of blood, obtained before dendritic cell vaccination. The receptors here all came from a human donor with glioblastoma.

This chain joins TRBV7-2 and TRBJ2-7, with a possible D match to TRBD2 (5 bases). CDR3 length: 14 amino acids. The germline V and J ends were trimmed by 0 bases and 2 bases, with 8 bases remaining between them. Germline CDR1 and CDR2: SGHTA and FQGNSA. Here the CDR3 DNA reads TGTGCCAGCAGCTTAGCCCCCGGGACCTACGAGCAGTACTTC. Translating it yields CASSLAPGTYEQYF.

The V gene is TRBV30, the J gene TRBJ1-2; 9 bases are a match to TRBD1. CDR3 length: 14 residues. Germline V gives CDR1 GTSNPN, CDR2 SVGIG (reference sequence). Losses at the gene ends were 3 bases for V and 5 bases for J; bases not matched to a gene: 7. The CDR3 DNA reads as TGTGCCTGGAGAGGATCCGGACAGGGGTATGGCTACACCTTC. Translated: CAWRGSGQGYGYTF.

The rearrangement links TRBV7-6 to TRBJ2-3; TRBD2 matches 10 bases. CDR1 and CDR2 (germline): SGHVS, FNYEAQ. The J segment lost 0 bases and the V segment lost 2 bases, leaving 5 bases of the junction unmatched. The CDR3 is 17 residues long. The CDR3: CASSLRASGGSTDTQYF. DNA for the CDR3: TGTGCCAGCAGCTTAAGGGCTAGCGGGGGCAGCACAGATACGCAGTATTTT.

The chain employs TRBV7-9 and TRBJ2-1, with a weak D call TRBD2 (5 bases). Germline V lookup: CDR1 SEHNR, CDR2 FQNEAQ (reference sequence). The V gene lost 5 bases and the J gene lost 10 bases, with 12 bases spanning the gap. CDR3 length: 12 residues. The CDR3 DNA reads TGTGCCAGCAGCGAGAGGGCCCTGGAGCAGTTCTTC. Its protein product is CASSERALEQFF.

The sample holds many counts of this clone. The chain carries TRBV6-5 and TRBJ2-7, with D possibly TRBD1 on 6 matching bases. V was clipped by 2 bases and J by 6 bases, with 17 bases between them. This CDR3 comprises 15 residues. The germline gives CDR1 MNHEY, CDR2 SVGAGI. CDR3 bases: TGTGCCAGCAGTTACCGCGACAGGCCCTTAGGCGAGCAGTACTTC. It specifies CASSYRDRPLGEQYF.

The gene calls are TRBV4-3 and TRBJ2-5; 8 bases fit TRBD1. Germline lookup yields CDR1 LGHNA and CDR2 YSLEER. Trimming cost V 4 bases and J 1 base; bases outside gene matches: 2. The CDR3 has 14 amino acids. The CDR3 spells CASSLDRGQETQYF. CDR3 nucleotide sequence: TGCGCCAGCAGCCTTGACAGGGGCCAAGAGACCCAGTACTTC.

This chain links TRBV6-1 with TRBJ1-2; the D is unclear. The CDR3 runs to 16 residues. The V gene lost 2 bases and the J gene lost 4 bases, with 17 bases spanning the gap. The germline V gene has CDR1 MNHNS and CDR2 SASEGT. The CDR3 DNA sequence: TGTGCCAGCAGTGAAACGGCAGCCGAGGGAGTCTATGGCTACACCTTC. This gives the protein CASSETAAEGVYGYTF.

The chain uses TRBV7-9 and TRBJ2-1; 8 bases agree with TRBD1. V trimming: 6 bases; J trimming: 3 bases; junction bases outside the gene matches: 10. The CDR3 covers 16 residues. Per germline, CDR1 SEHNR and CDR2 FQNEAQ (reference sequence). CDR3 region: CASRAGRTGYYNEQFF. The CDR3 DNA sequence: TGTGCCAGCAGGGCCGGTCGGACAGGGTACTACAATGAGCAGTTCTTC.